This TCR beta chain emerged from a study of tumor-infiltrating lymphocytes in primary liver carcinoma. The CDR3 is 13 residues long. Germline loops: CDR1 SQVTM, CDR2 ANQGSEA. General study points: The difference in top-250-clone fraction between tumors and blood was significant, favoring tumors (p = 0.039). Researchers found tumor-adjacent and tumor-blood pairs overlapped less than tumor region pairs. Merely some 8-24% of top clones spanned all five tumor regions.

With regard to this clonotype: Its antigen remains unknown. The junction shows a germline mismatch at one end, possibly a read error.

cDNA specific to TCR beta was made from 500 ng of total RNA, with a constant-region primer employed for priming. TCR beta libraries came from three nested multiplex PCR rounds using slightly modified ARM-PCR. Rounds one and two of PCR, each of roughly 10 cycles, were primed with TRBV1-TRBV30 forward primers and a C-beta reverse primer. TCRdb analysed the multiplex PCR reads with MiXCR anew, one entry per CDR3 protein. The data contain roughly 100,000 distinct CDR3 sequences, roughly 80% of them singletons. Scientists recovered RNA and DNA together from approximately 20-30 mg of unsorted bulk tissue. Patients were treatment-naive with chronic HBV infection.

V gene TRBV29-1 combines with J gene TRBJ1-4, with D possibly TRBD1 on 5 matching bases. This clonotype originated in a middle-aged man with primary liver carcinoma and hepatitis B virus infection. The material sequenced was liver tumor tissue from sampling region 3. Subset defined: tumor region T3, left-lateral pole. The CDR3 nucleotides are TGCAGCGTCGGCCCGGGGCGGAGTGAAAAGCTGTTTTTT. It specifies CSVGPGRSEKLFF.